The 11 T cell receptor beta chains below come from one sample, sequenced in a study of T cell responses to AZD1222 COVID-19 vaccine (dated by TCRdb to the early 2020s). The receptor library was made with the immunoSEQ multiplex PCR assay. Sourced from immuneACCESS, this table was stored by TCRdb with only in-frame sequences that have V and J called. A share of the clones is absent; for the studies checked, an unresolved V gene accounts for under half, and the remainder has no known explanation. Across this sample there are 30,000 to 40,000 clones, with more than 75% seen only once. The ten biggest clones cover approximately 4.8% of the sample. The time point label here, explained by the study, means: about 28 days (+/-7) after the second vaccine dose. Material: peripheral blood, obtained 28 days after the second AZD1222 dose. The receptors derive from an adult who received the AZD1222 COVID-19 vaccine.

The chain carries TRBV28 and TRBJ2-7; 7 bases match TRBD2. The V gene's germline CDR1 is MDHEN and CDR2 SYDVKM. V gave up 3 bases and J gave up 0 bases; unmatched junction bases: 8. The CDR3 is made up of 16 amino acids. CDR3 sequence: CASSFALAALSYEQYF. CDR3 in DNA: TGTGCCAGCAGTTTTGCGCTAGCGGCGCTCTCCTACGAGCAGTACTTC.

The rearrangement links TRBV27 to TRBJ2-5; 11 bases agree with TRBD1. Trimming removed 0 bases from V and 5 bases from J; junction bases left unmatched: 11. CDR3 length: 18 residues. Germline V gene sequence: CDR1 MNHEY, CDR2 SMNVEV (reference sequence). The CDR3 here is CASSLSRTGGASWETQYF. In DNA form, the CDR3 reads TGTGCCAGCAGTTTATCAAGGACAGGGGGCGCTTCTTGGGAGACCCAGTACTTC.

The V gene is TRBV5-8, the J gene TRBJ1-2; a weak D match, TRBD1 (5 bases). The CDR3 is 15 amino acids. From germline, CDR1 is SGHTS and CDR2 YDEGEE. V lost 3 bases, J lost 8 bases, and 20 bases lay in between. The CDR3 DNA sequence: TGTGCCAGCAGCTACAATGACCGGGACTCGGGAGGCTACACCTTC. Amino acids: CASSYNDRDSGGYTF.

The V call is TRBV4-3, the J call TRBJ1-5; D call uncertain. Germline V lookup: CDR1 LGHNA, CDR2 YSLEER. Between the trimmed V and J ends, which lost 0 bases and 3 bases, there was a span of 18 bases. The CDR3 extends over 18 amino acids. CDR3 bases: TGCGCCAGCAGCCAAGACGCGCCGGATTGGAGGCCCAATCAGCCCCAGCATTTT. Translated: CASSQDAPDWRPNQPQHF.

The J gene is TRBJ2-1, the V gene TRBV6-5; 10 bases match TRBD2. With V trimmed by 8 bases and J by 7 bases, 5 bases remained unmatched. The germline V gene encodes CDR1 MNHEY and CDR2 SVGAGI. This CDR3 is built from 13 residues. The CDR3 DNA is TGTGCCAGCCACCCTAGCGGGAGTAATGAGCAGTTCTTC. It encodes CASHPSGSNEQFF.

The CDR3 here is CASSFLVGEFTDTQYF. The CDR3 DNA is TGTGCCAGCAGCTTTCTCGTTGGGGAATTCACAGATACGCAGTATTTT. The rearrangement links TRBV5-4 to TRBJ2-3; no clear D gene. Between the trimmed V and J ends, which lost 2 bases and 2 bases, there was a span of 15 bases. This CDR3 contains 16 residues. Germline V CDR1 and CDR2: SGHNT, YYREEE (reference sequence).

This sequence joins TRBV6-2 or TRBV6-3 and TRBJ1-2; D ambiguous. Trimming cost V 2 bases and J 2 bases, with 6 bases left between them. The germline CDR1 and CDR2 sequences are MNHEY and SVGEGT. The CDR3 length is 13 residues. CDR3 amino acids: CASSYRPNYGYTF. The DNA for the CDR3 is TGTGCCAGCAGTTACAGGCCCAACTATGGCTACACCTTC.

The chain recombines TRBV9 with TRBJ1-6; no firm D call. The CDR3 totals 14 residues. V was shortened by 0 bases and J by 6 bases, with 7 bases between the two germline ends. The germline V gene has CDR1 SGDLS and CDR2 YYNGEE. CDR3 amino acids: CASSVVNTNSPLHF. The CDR3, as DNA: TGTGCCAGCAGCGTAGTAAACACTAATTCACCCCTCCACTTT.

V and J are TRBV5-5 and TRBJ1-6; D remains ambiguous. The CDR3 is 13 residues long. Germline V gives CDR1 SGHKS, CDR2 YYEKEE (reference sequence). Deletions cut 0 bases from V and 9 bases from J, with 7 bases between. The CDR3 loop is CASSLGSSSPLHF. CDR3 DNA: TGTGCCAGCAGCTTGGGGTCTAGTTCACCCCTCCACTTT.

The CDR3 region is CASSRDGQSNYGYTF. CDR3 nucleotide sequence: TGTGCCAGCAGCAGGGATGGACAGTCGAACTATGGCTACACCTTC. The chain recombines TRBV21-1 with TRBJ1-2; TRBD1, as called in the table, went unchecked against the DNA. TRBV21-1 is a pseudogene segment. The CDR3 runs 15 residues.

In this sample, this clone turned up a few times. V and J are TRBV19 and TRBJ2-7; either TRBD1 or TRBD2 may supply D (7 bases each). CDR1 and CDR2 from the germline V gene are LNHDA and SQIVND (reference sequence). There are 15 residues in the CDR3. V lost 10 bases to trimming and J lost 3 bases, with 22 bases between them. As DNA, the CDR3 is TGTGCCACCGGGGGCGGGGGACAGCAGCACTACGAGCAGTACTTC. Protein: CATGGGGQQHYEQYF.